Listed here are 19 T cell receptor beta chains from one sample, sequenced in a study of cytomegalovirus exposure and HLA in healthy donors. Assay used: immunoSEQ multiplex PCR; TCRdb lists only in-frame clones, some missing. Of 200,000 to 300,000 clones listed, approximately 84% are singletons. The material sequenced was PBMCs. Receptors originate from a woman aged 25 to 39 in good health and CMV-seropositive.

The V gene is TRBV6-1, the J gene TRBJ2-5; D remains ambiguous. This CDR3 is 12 amino acids long. CDR1 MNHNS and CDR2 SASEGT come from the germline V gene. Trimming removed 6 bases from V and 4 bases from J, with 9 bases in between. The CDR3 spells CASRRVRETQYF. The CDR3 coding sequence is TGTGCCAGCAGGCGAGTTCGAGAGACCCAGTACTTC.

The V and J genes are TRBV30 and TRBJ2-3, with TRBD2 matching 11 bases. Trimming removed 4 bases from V and 1 base from J; junction bases left unmatched: 4. The CDR3 is 15 residues long. CDR1 and CDR2 from the germline V gene are GTSNPN and SVGIG (reference sequence). In nucleotides, the CDR3 is TGTGCCTGGATCGGGACTAGCGGAGGCACAGATACGCAGTATTTT. This gives the protein CAWIGTSGGTDTQYF.

This clone has a single count. The sample carries other DNA sequences with the same CDR3. The V and J genes are TRBV30 and TRBJ1-5; 9 bases fit TRBD1. The CDR3 has 14 amino acids. The ends lost 3 bases at V and 4 bases at J; junction bases unmatched: 4. Per germline, CDR1 GTSNPN and CDR2 SVGIG (reference sequence). CDR3 nucleotides: TGTGCCTGGAGGGACAGGGGTAGTAATCAGCCCCAGCATTTT. This sequence encodes CAWRDRGSNQPQHF.

The genes are TRBV28 and TRBJ2-7; TRBD2 agrees at 7 bases. CDR1 and CDR2 from the germline V gene are MDHEN and SYDVKM. The J segment lost 5 bases and the V segment lost 5 bases, leaving 12 bases of the junction unmatched. This CDR3 is 15 amino acids long. CDR3 DNA: TGTGCCAGCAGTCGCCGACTAGCTACCCATCACGAGCAGTACTTC. It codes for CASSRRLATHHEQYF.

The chain joins TRBV30 to TRBJ1-2; 9 bases match TRBD1. Unmatched junction bases numbered 8, after V lost 5 bases and J lost 4 bases. There are 14 residues in the CDR3. In germline, CDR1 is GTSNPN, CDR2 SVGIG (reference sequence). This CDR3 is CAWSRGTGLYGYTF. The CDR3, as DNA: TGTGCCTGGTCTAGAGGGACAGGGCTCTATGGCTACACCTTC.

This chain joins TRBV30 and TRBJ1-2, with D possibly TRBD1 on 6 matching bases. The germline V gene encodes CDR1 GTSNPN and CDR2 SVGIG (reference sequence). CDR3 length: 11 amino acids. The V gene lost 4 bases and the J gene lost 8 bases, with 11 bases spanning the gap. The CDR3 DNA reads TGTGCCTGGAAAGCCAGGGGCGGCTACACCTTC. This translates into CAWKARGGYTF.

The chain recombines TRBV27 with TRBJ2-5; 12 bases agree with TRBD1. The length of the CDR3 is 18 residues. CDR1 is MNHEY and CDR2 is SMNVEV in the germline V gene (reference sequence). V trimming: 2 bases; J trimming: 5 bases; junction bases outside the gene matches: 12. The CDR3 reads CASSLAYPRDRGLETQYF. As DNA, the CDR3 is TGTGCCAGCAGTTTAGCCTACCCCCGGGACAGGGGGCTGGAGACCCAGTACTTC.

This clone came up a few times. J is TRBJ2-7 and V is TRBV29-1, with TRBD1 identical over 10 bases. The CDR3 is 12 amino acids. CDR1 and CDR2 (germline): SQVTM, ANQGSEA. J lost 5 bases, V lost 7 bases, and 5 bases had no gene match. The CDR3, as DNA: TGCAGCGCCCGGGACAGGGGCAACGAGCAGTACTTC. Translation gives CSARDRGNEQYF.

The chain combines TRBV6-5 with TRBJ2-1; no clear D gene. Per the germline V gene, CDR1 is MNHEY and CDR2 is SVGAGI. This CDR3 region has 15 residues. Between the trimmed V and J ends, which lost 7 bases and 5 bases, there was a span of 18 bases. In nucleotides, the CDR3 is TGTGCCAGCACCAATTGGGCCACCCCTGACAATGAGCAGTTCTTC. It specifies CASTNWATPDNEQFF.

V and J are TRBV7-9 and TRBJ2-7, with TRBD2 matching over 8 bases. Losses at the gene ends were 4 bases for V and 6 bases for J; bases not matched to a gene: 14. Looked up from germline, CDR1 is SEHNR and CDR2 is FQNEAQ (reference sequence). CDR3 length: 16 residues. CDR3 sequence reads: CASSSSIGGGLSEQYF. For the CDR3, the DNA is TGTGCCAGCAGCTCTAGCATTGGCGGGGGGCTATCCGAGCAGTACTTC.

This clone was observed a few times. The chain joins TRBV27 to TRBJ1-2, with 10 positions matching TRBD1. The CDR3 runs to 12 residues. Looked up from germline, CDR1 is MNHEY and CDR2 is SMNVEV (reference sequence). J lost 6 bases, V lost 6 bases, and 1 base had no gene match. In nucleotides, the CDR3 is TGTGCCAGCAGGACAGGGGGCAATGGCTACACCTTC. Translating gives CASRTGGNGYTF.

The rearrangement links TRBV6-5 to TRBJ2-2; D is possibly TRBD2 (6 bases). Trimming cost V 1 base and J 3 bases, with 12 bases left between them. Per the germline V gene, CDR1 is MNHEY and CDR2 is SVGAGI. CDR3 length: 16 amino acids. The CDR3 region is CASSYLTSWDTGELFF. The CDR3 DNA is TGTGCCAGCAGTTACTTAACTAGCTGGGACACCGGGGAGCTGTTTTTT.

The J gene is TRBJ2-5, the V gene TRBV30; no clear D gene. The CDR3 extends over 14 amino acids. The germline CDR1 and CDR2 sequences are GTSNPN and SVGIG (reference sequence). Trimming shortened V by 4 bases and J by 0 bases, and 12 bases separated the two germline ends. The CDR3 here is CAWNRLVDQETQYF. CDR3 coding DNA: TGTGCCTGGAATAGGCTAGTCGACCAAGAGACCCAGTACTTC.

This chain links TRBV5-6 with TRBJ2-7, with D tentatively TRBD2 (6 bases). The CDR3 consists of 13 residues. The V gene lost 3 bases and the J gene lost 6 bases, with 13 bases spanning the gap. Germline V gene data show CDR1 as SGHDT and CDR2 as YYEEEE. The CDR3 sequence is CASSWSEGAEQYF. The CDR3 DNA reads as TGTGCCAGCAGCTGGTCGGAGGGAGCCGAGCAGTACTTC.

The rearrangement joins TRBV5-1 to TRBJ2-2; no definite D call. The V gene lost 1 base and the J gene lost 4 bases, with 14 bases spanning the gap. CDR3 size: 16 residues. Germline V lookup: CDR1 SGHRS, CDR2 YFSETQ. The CDR3 DNA is TGCGCCAGCAGCTTGCCCAGCGTGGGTGGCACCGGGGAGCTGTTTTTT. Its protein product is CASSLPSVGGTGELFF.

This clone was seen once. The chain has TRBV7-6 and TRBJ1-4; no clear D. The CDR3 length is 17 residues. V lost 5 bases, J lost 2 bases, and 18 bases lay in between. Per germline, CDR1 SGHVS and CDR2 FNYEAQ. CDR3 sequence (DNA): TGTGCCAGCAGCAACCCAAAGAGAAAAACGACTAATGAAAAACTGTTTTTT. The encoded protein is CASSNPKRKTTNEKLFF.

J is TRBJ1-1 and V is TRBV27, with D tentatively TRBD1 (5 bases). CDR3 length: 14 amino acids. V lost 4 bases and J 1 base, leaving 10 bases between the germline ends. The V gene's germline CDR1 is MNHEY and CDR2 SMNVEV (reference sequence). The DNA for the CDR3 is TGTGCCAGCAGTTCGTCGACAGCGAACACTGAAGCTTTCTTT. Its translation is CASSSSTANTEAFF.

This clone was seen a single time. This sequence joins TRBV27 and TRBJ1-2; D is perhaps TRBD1 (5 bases). CDR1 and CDR2 from the germline V gene are MNHEY and SMNVEV (reference sequence). Trimming left V 5 bases short and J 7 bases short, with 11 bases between. The CDR3 is made up of 12 amino acids. CDR3 DNA: TGTGCCAGCAGTACCTCAGGGTTTGGCTACACCTTC. Translating it yields CASSTSGFGYTF.

V gene TRBV27 combines with J gene TRBJ2-6; 7 bases are shared with TRBD1. The CDR3 consists of 15 residues. The germline CDR1 and CDR2 sequences are MNHEY and SMNVEV (reference sequence). Trimming cost V 6 bases and J 2 bases; bases outside gene matches: 4. CDR3 sequence (DNA): TGTGCCAGCAGCCGAACAGGGGCTGGGGCCAACGTCCTGACTTTC. Translation: CASSRTGAGANVLTF.